These 9 T cell receptor beta chains came from one sample sequenced in a study of response to subunit inactivated influenza vaccine. TCRdb called the RT-PCR reads again in MiXCR, with one record for every CDR3 protein. The sample lists approximately 530,000 distinct CDR3 sequences, about 7.6% occurring once. The sample in question was PBMCs from blood, obtained less than 30 months after vaccination. The receptors here all came from a man aged 45 to 70 who received an inactivated influenza vaccine.

This clonotype was recorded a few times. This chain uses TRBV15 with TRBJ2-4; 8 bases fit TRBD2. The V and J ends lost 5 bases and 8 bases, in that order; junction bases with no gene match: 8. The CDR3 runs to 14 residues. CDR1 and CDR2 (germline): LNHNV, YYDKDF (reference sequence). CDR3: CATSPASGLDIQYF. For the CDR3, the DNA is TGTGCCACCAGCCCCGCTAGCGGGCTAGACATTCAGTACTTC.

A few counts support this clonotype. The gene calls are TRBV7-8 and TRBJ2-1; a weak D match, TRBD2 (6 bases). The CDR3 contains 15 residues. CDR1 SGHVS and CDR2 FQNEAQ come from the germline V gene. V was pared by 4 bases and J by 6 bases, with 16 bases between. The CDR3 DNA reads as TGTGCCAGCAGCTCCCTTTCGTCTAGCGCCAATGAGCAGTTCTTC. This encodes CASSSLSSSANEQFF. The whole variable domain, filled in from reference TRBV7-8 and TRBJ2-1, reads GAGVSQSPRYKVAKRGQDVALRCDPISGHVSLFWYQQALGQGPEFLTYFQNEAQLDKSGLPSDRFFAERPEGSVSTLKIQRTQQEDSAVYLCASSSLSSSANEQFFGPGTRLTVL.

This clonotype occurred a few times. The J gene is TRBJ2-3, the V gene TRBV24-1, with 12 positions matching TRBD2. V lost 5 bases, J lost 2 bases, and 7 bases stayed unmatched. The germline V gene encodes CDR1 KGHDR and CDR2 SFDVKD. This CDR3 has 17 amino acids. CDR3 sequence: CATSGQGTSGYTDTQYF. The DNA of the CDR3 is TGTGCCACCAGTGGCCAGGGGACTAGCGGGTACACAGATACGCAGTATTTT.

In this sample, this clonotype turned up a few times. The chain recombines TRBV4-2 with TRBJ2-6; D unclear. V lost 1 base to trimming and J lost 2 bases, with 6 bases between them. Looked up from germline, CDR1 is LGHNA and CDR2 is YNFKEQ. The CDR3 sequence is 15 residues long. Written as DNA, the CDR3 is TGTGCCAGCAGCCAAGGCTCTACTGGGGCCAACGTCCTGACTTTC. Protein: CASSQGSTGANVLTF.

This clonotype was seen a few times. The rearrangement links TRBV28 to TRBJ2-3, with 9 bases fitting TRBD1. Germline CDR1 is MDHEN and CDR2 is SYDVKM. With 3 bases clipped from V and 2 bases from J, the junction kept 6 bases outside the gene matches. The CDR3 covers 16 residues. The CDR3 DNA follows: TGTGCCAGCAGTTTCGGGTGGGACAGGGACACAGATACGCAGTATTTT. Its translation: CASSFGWDRDTDTQYF.

The chain combines TRBV4-1 with TRBJ1-2; 9 nucleotides line up with TRBD1. Germline V gene sequence: CDR1 MGHRA, CDR2 YSYEKL. V lost 6 bases to trimming and J lost 8 bases; unmatched junction nucleotides: 10. The CDR3 extends over 14 amino acids. CDR3: CASSPPGQGLGYTF. DNA of the CDR3: TGCGCCAGCAGTCCCCCGGGACAGGGTTTAGGCTACACCTTC.

This clonotype was seen repeatedly, ten times or more. The CDR3 is CASRHSGRGSYNEQFF. CDR3 DNA: TGCGCCAGCAGACATAGCGGGAGGGGGTCCTACAATGAGCAGTTCTTC. The chain is built from TRBV10-2 and TRBJ2-1, with 11 bases that match TRBD2. This CDR3 has 16 amino acids. CDR1 and CDR2 from the germline V gene are WSHSY and SAAADI. V trimming: 6 bases; J trimming: 1 base; junction bases outside the gene matches: 5.

A few counts support this clonotype. This rearrangement joins TRBV5-1 to TRBJ2-7; 9 bases map to TRBD1. Germline assignment: CDR1 SGHRS and CDR2 YFSETQ. The CDR3 has 13 residues. Trimming removed 5 bases from V and 6 bases from J; junction bases left unmatched: 6. CDR3 coding DNA: TGCGCCAGCAGAGGGACAGGGAGAATCGAGCAGTACTTC. Residues: CASRGTGRIEQYF.

The sample holds a few counts of this clonotype. The chain uses TRBV11-2 and TRBJ2-7; no reliable D call. The CDR3 covers 14 residues. V lost 1 base and J lost 6, with 13 bases in between. Germline values: CDR1 SGHAT, CDR2 FQNNGV. Written as DNA, the CDR3 is TGTGCCAGCAGCTTAGTAACGGGTACGGTCGAGCAGTACTTC. Protein: CASSLVTGTVEQYF.